This T cell receptor (beta chain) was retrieved from a study of human T cells and chemical hapten exposure. Overall study: Researchers reported sensitizing a 2 cm by 2 cm upper inner arm skin site with 2% DPC.

Study-wide points: Since the donors had alopecia, their immune response may not be the same as that of healthy people. Expanded TCRs produced significantly more large CDR3 similarity clusters than controls did.

Time point denoted: patch test 1, 2 weeks after DPC sensitization. Treatment here: therapeutic diphenylcyclopropenone sensitization with weekly scalp DPC. Authors' analysis steps: A typical sample had 95,000 to 100,000 TCRs, with about 20,000 to 690,600 overall. TCRdb passed the RACE reads through MiXCR, listing each CDR3 protein once. The V and J calls and clone size are TCRdb's, not the authors'. The sample yields around 71,000 distinct CDR3 sequences, 7.5% to 10% seen once. CDR3 length: 14 residues. J lost 5 bases, V lost 6 bases, and 5 bases had no gene match. Germline V lookup: CDR1 WSHSY, CDR2 SAAADI. Comment on this clonotype: Its antigen is currently unknown.

The receptor's source is a woman aged 40 to 49 with alopecia areata. Some clones in this sample may be carry-over from other donors' samples. The rearrangement uses TRBV10-2 and TRBJ2-3; TRBD2 matches 10 bases. This specimen consisted of whole blood, obtained in connection with sensitization to the hapten diphenylcyclopropenone (DPC). CDR3 residues: CASSPGLALDTQYF. CDR3 nucleotides: TGCGCCAGCAGCCCGGGACTAGCGTTAGATACGCAGTATTTT.